Listed below are T cell receptor beta chains from one sample, sequenced in a study of CD8 T cells in Susac syndrome. TCRdb independently ran MiXCR on the immunoSEQ multiplex PCR reads; one entry per CDR3 protein. The repertoire includes 40,000 to 55,000 distinct CDR3 sequences, 93% of them detected once, and about 0.51% sits in the top ten. Sequencing used CD8+ T cells from PBMCs. The origin of the receptors is a human donor with multiple sclerosis. Each CDR3 is given with its conserved first and last residue. D genes are given only for firm matches. Clone size is stated in some rows and not others, as once, few, many or a class when expanded.

D gene	V gene	clone size	J gene	CDR3 length	CDR3 protein	CDR3 DNA
TRBD1	TRBV25-1	once	TRBJ2-7	15	CASSEFETGSWEQYF	TGTGCCAGCAGTGAATTTGAGACAGGGTCGTGGGAGCAGTACTTC
TRBD2	TRBV20-1	.	TRBJ2-7	16	CSARSRGAGGSYEQYF	TGCAGTGCTAGATCGCGAGGAGCGGGGGGTTCCTACGAGCAGTACTTC
.	TRBV5-1	.	TRBJ2-7	13	CASSFSPSYEQYF	TGCGCCAGCAGCTTCAGCCCCTCCTACGAGCAGTACTTC
.	TRBV27	.	TRBJ2-7	12	CASSLNDYEQYF	TGTGCCAGCAGCCTCAACGATTACGAGCAGTACTTC
TRBD1	TRBV12-3/TRBV12-4	.	TRBJ2-7	14	CASSFGTGAYEQYF	TGTGCCAGCAGTTTCGGGACAGGGGCCTACGAGCAGTACTTC
.	TRBV7-3	.	TRBJ2-3	17	CASSSLEGGTDTDTQYF	TGTGCCAGCAGCTCCCTCGAGGGGGGGACCGACACAGATACGCAGTATTTT
.	TRBV7-2	.	TRBJ2-5	12	CASSSSGETQYF	TGTGCCAGCAGCTCATCGGGGGAGACCCAGTACTTC
.	TRBV7-9	.	TRBJ2-5	15	CASSSLGLLQETQYF	TGTGCCAGCAGCTCCCTTGGACTGTTACAAGAGACCCAGTACTTC
.	TRBV11-3	.	TRBJ1-3	15	CASSLVGTSGNTIYF	TGTGCCAGCAGCTTAGTTGGAACATCTGGAAACACCATATATTTT
.	TRBV12-3/TRBV12-4	.	TRBJ2-4	14	CASSPAGLYGVQYF	TGTGCCAGCAGCCCCGCGGGGCTGTACGGTGTTCAGTACTTC
TRBD1	TRBV27	.	TRBJ2-7	14	CASSLGTAHYEQYF	TGTGCCAGCAGTTTGGGGACAGCACACTACGAGCAGTACTTC
.	TRBV12-5	.	TRBJ1-5	14	CASALGGSHQPQHF	TGTGCTAGTGCTCTCGGGGGGAGCCATCAGCCCCAGCATTTT
TRBD1	TRBV7-8	.	TRBJ2-4	16	CASSDDRVLGKNIQYF	TGTGCCAGCAGCGACGACAGGGTACTAGGCAAAAACATTCAGTACTTC
.	TRBV5-1	.	TRBJ2-2	16	CASSLYRRANTGELFF	TGCGCCAGCAGCTTGTACCGGCGGGCTAACACCGGGGAGCTGTTTTTT